The TCR beta chain under discussion was sequenced for a study of T-cell reconstitution after alpha-beta-depleted transplantation in children. The CDR3 is made up of 16 amino acids. Germline-derived CDR1 and CDR2 are MNHEY and SVGAGI. V dropped 3 bases and J dropped 4 bases, with 18 bases sitting between them. Unique molecular identifiers tagged the TCRbeta library. A single record per CDR3 protein comes from TCRdb applying MiXCR to the PCR reads. The sample consists of about a million distinct CDR3 sequences, about 30% of them appearing once. This clonotype was counted only a few times. The antigen is not known. Study-wide findings and caveats: Newly produced T cells mostly accounted for T-cell counts and diversity one year post-transplant. Two months or so post-transplant, alpha-beta T cells reportedly derived from several hundred expanded graft clones. Some patients' high day-60 TCRbeta diversity was attributed to recipient cells surviving conditioning.

The TCR sequence derives from a boy under two years old who had a stem cell transplant for SCID, so the T cells may come from the graft donor. The sample here was PBMCs, mostly from graft donor cells, taken 360 days after TCRalphabeta/CD19-depleted stem cell transplant. V usage is TRBV6-5 and J usage is TRBJ2-5; unclear D gene. CDR3 loop: CASSYRGADGLETQYF. The CDR3 DNA follows: TGTGCCAGCAGTTATCGAGGAGCCGACGGCCTAGAGACCCAGTACTTC.